What follows are 11 T cell receptor beta chains derived from one specimen sequenced in a study of T-cell memory formation after mild COVID-19. In TCRdb, the 5' RACE reads were re-called with MiXCR into one record per CDR3 protein. Seen here are a few hundred thousand distinct CDR3 sequences, roughly a fifth observed once, and the top ten hold roughly 21%. Material for sequencing was PBMCs or a T cell subset sorted from them (not recorded which). Source of these receptors: a man aged 18 to 35 who had mild COVID-19 (a few samples of this study predate the infection). Cell type and time point are not known.

The chain couples TRBV6-2 or TRBV6-3 to TRBJ2-7; maybe TRBD1 (6 bases). Trimming took 5 bases from V and 0 from J, leaving 11 bases between them. The CDR3 is 14 amino acids. CDR1 and CDR2 from the germline V gene are MNHEY and SVGEGT. This CDR3 reads CASSQGWSSYEQYV. The CDR3 DNA reads as TGTGCCAGCAGTCAGGGGTGGAGCTCCTACGAGCAGTACGTC.

Only a few counts were recorded for this clonotype. J is TRBJ2-5 and V is TRBV7-3; D is uncertain. CDR3 size: 14 residues. Germline V gene data show CDR1 as SGHTA and CDR2 as FQGTGA. V dropped 2 bases and J dropped 3 bases, with 10 bases sitting between them. The CDR3 loop reads CASSLVVREETQYF. The CDR3 coding sequence is TGTGCCAGCAGCTTAGTAGTCCGTGAAGAGACCCAGTACTTC.

The rearrangement links TRBV4-1 to TRBJ2-7; perhaps TRBD1 as D (6 bases). Trimming pared 0 bases from V and 5 bases from J, leaving 8 bases between. This CDR3 is built from 13 residues. Germline V gene data show CDR1 as MGHRA and CDR2 as YSYEKL. CDR3 residues: CASSQDPGDEQYV. DNA of the CDR3: TGCGCCAGCAGCCAAGATCCAGGGGACGAGCAGTACGTC.

The chain joins TRBV5-1 to TRBJ2-5; 8 nucleotides match TRBD2. Trimming cost V 4 bases and J 2 bases; bases outside gene matches: 4. CDR1 and CDR2 (germline): SGHRS, YFSETQ. The CDR3 contains 14 residues. CDR3 residues: CASSAGLAQETQYF. The CDR3 nucleotides read TGCGCCAGCAGCGCAGGACTAGCACAAGAGACCCAGTACTTC.

There are a few counts of this clonotype. The rearrangement links TRBV9 to TRBJ2-3, with D perhaps given as TRBD1 or TRBD2 (5 bases each). V was cut by 2 bases and J by 6 bases, with 13 bases left in between. This CDR3 has 14 residues. Germline CDR1 and CDR2: SGDLS and YYNGEE. CDR3 nucleotides: TGTGCCAGCAGCGTCCGTTCAGGGACGGATACGCAGTATTTT. This encodes CASSVRSGTDTQYF.

This chain links TRBV7-9 with TRBJ2-5; TRBD2 might be the D (5 bases). Trimming cost V 0 bases and J 7 bases, with 15 bases left between them. This CDR3 comprises 15 residues. The germline gives CDR1 SEHNR, CDR2 FQNEAQ (reference sequence). CDR3 sequence: CASSLAATGVVTQYF. The DNA of the CDR3 is TGTGCCAGCAGCTTAGCGGCGACCGGGGTCGTGACCCAGTACTTC. Looking up the rest from reference TRBV7-9 and TRBJ2-5 gives the full variable domain: DTGVSQNPRHKITKRGQNVTFRCDPISEHNRLYWYRQTLGQGPEFLTYFQNEAQLEKSRLLSDRFSAERPKGSFSTLEIQRTEQGDSAMYLCASSLAATGVVTQYFGPGTRLLVL.

Only a few counts were recorded for this clonotype. V is TRBV5-1 and J is TRBJ2-1; TRBD2 is a possible D gene (7 bases). With 0 bases removed from V and 7 bases from J, the gap between germline ends came to 17 bases. CDR1 and CDR2 (germline): SGHRS, YFSETQ. The CDR3 extends over 16 amino acids. CDR3 in DNA: TGCGCCAGCAGCTTGGTCGGCCCAAGGGGGGGAAATGAGCAGTTCTTC. This gives the protein CASSLVGPRGGNEQFF.

The gene calls are TRBV11-2 and TRBJ1-1; 8 nucleotides agree with TRBD1. Germline V CDR1 and CDR2: SGHAT, FQNNGV. The CDR3 spans 15 residues. Losses at the gene ends were 4 bases for V and 4 bases for J; bases not matched to a gene: 8. The CDR3 spells CASSSLYDRGTEAFF. CDR3 DNA: TGTGCCAGCAGCTCCCTTTATGACAGGGGCACTGAAGCTTTCTTT.

This clonotype was counted many times. The chain has TRBV7-9 and TRBJ2-3; TRBD1 is a possible D gene (6 bases). V was pared by 3 bases and J by 1 base, with 8 bases between. CDR1 is SEHNR, CDR2 FQNEAQ, per germline (reference sequence). This CDR3 comprises 14 residues. This CDR3 is CASSFWTGTDTQYF. The CDR3, as DNA: TGTGCCAGCAGCTTTTGGACAGGCACAGATACGCAGTATTTT. The full variable domain, completed using reference TRBV7-9 and TRBJ2-3, is DTGVSQNPRHKITKRGQNVTFRCDPISEHNRLYWYRQTLGQGPEFLTYFQNEAQLEKSRLLSDRFSAERPKGSFSTLEIQRTEQGDSAMYLCASSFWTGTDTQYFGPGTRLTVL.

This chain links TRBV11-1 with TRBJ2-4, with 7 bases matching TRBD1. The CDR3 runs to 16 residues. Germline V gene sequence: CDR1 SGHAT, CDR2 FQDESV (reference sequence). V trimming: 6 bases; J trimming: 3 bases; junction bases outside the gene matches: 11. In nucleotides, the CDR3 is TGTGCCAGCAGGGCAGACGTCGGGACAGTCAAAAACATTCAGTACTTC. It codes for CASRADVGTVKNIQYF.

There are a few counts of this clonotype. The chain carries TRBV7-2 and TRBJ2-3; 14 bases are shared with TRBD2. The CDR3 covers 16 residues. After removal of 3 bases from V and 4 bases from J, the junction contained 3 bases not matched to a gene. Germline CDR1 SGHTA, CDR2 FQGNSA. The CDR3 spells CASSFRLAGGADTQYF. The CDR3 DNA reads TGTGCCAGCAGCTTTCGACTAGCGGGGGGGGCAGATACGCAGTATTTT.